The clone carrying this T cell receptor beta chain was found many times. Its antigen remains unknown. These data originate in a study of response to subunit inactivated influenza vaccine. Study-level findings and limits: Every seasonal influenza vaccination brings in few new T cells, the authors suggested.

CDR3 length: 12 amino acids. Trimming took 6 bases from V and 2 from J, leaving 9 bases between them. Germline V gives CDR1 SGHRS, CDR2 YFSETQ. TCRdb reanalysed the RT-PCR reads using MiXCR and keeps one entry per CDR3 protein. The repertoire consists of around 570,000 distinct CDR3 sequences, with around 8% occurring once and the leading ten covering over 10%. The chain links TRBV5-1 to TRBJ2-7; D is perhaps TRBD2 (5 bases). The sequenced sample was PBMCs from blood, obtained less than 30 months after vaccination. The clonotype comes from a man between 50 and 75 years old who received an inactivated influenza vaccine. CDR3 in amino acids: CASKDGAYEQYF. The DNA for the CDR3 is TGCGCCAGCAAGGACGGGGCCTACGAGCAGTACTTC.